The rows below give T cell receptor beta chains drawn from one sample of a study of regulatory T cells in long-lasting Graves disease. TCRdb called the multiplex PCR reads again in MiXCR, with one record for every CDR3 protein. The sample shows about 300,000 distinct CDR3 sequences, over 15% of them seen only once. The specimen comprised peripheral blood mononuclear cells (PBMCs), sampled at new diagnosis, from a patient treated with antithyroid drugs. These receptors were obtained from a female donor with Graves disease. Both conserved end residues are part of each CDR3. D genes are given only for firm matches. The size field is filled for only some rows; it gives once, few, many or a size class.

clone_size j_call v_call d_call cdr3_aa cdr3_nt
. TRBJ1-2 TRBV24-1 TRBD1 CATSGGTGRNGYTF TGTGCCACCAGTGGCGGGACAGGGAGGAATGGCTACACCTTC
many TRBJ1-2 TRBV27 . CASSNFQGEKYGYTF TGTGCCAGCAGTAACTTCCAGGGAGAGAAGTATGGCTACACCTTC
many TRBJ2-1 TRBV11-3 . CASSLTGSSYNEQFF TGTGCCAGCAGCTTGACGGGGTCCTCCTACAATGAGCAGTTCTTC
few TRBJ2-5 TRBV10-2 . CASSNGIWETQYF TGCGCCAGCAGTAACGGAATTTGGGAGACCCAGTACTTC
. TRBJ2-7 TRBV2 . CASGLPEYF TGTGCCAGCGGACTACCGGAGTACTTC
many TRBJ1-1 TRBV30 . CAWSRTGEAFF TGTGCCTGGAGTCGGACTGGGGAAGCTTTCTTT
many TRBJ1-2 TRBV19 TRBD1 CASSRGRDRMTNYGYTF TGTGCCAGTAGTAGGGGCCGGGACAGGATGACCAACTATGGCTACACCTTC
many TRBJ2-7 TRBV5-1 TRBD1 CASSPRMDRVSYEQYF TGCGCCAGCAGCCCCCGGATGGACAGGGTCAGCTACGAGCAGTACTTC
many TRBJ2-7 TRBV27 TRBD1 CASSFSDRPYEQYF TGTGCCAGCAGTTTCTCGGACAGGCCCTACGAGCAGTACTTC
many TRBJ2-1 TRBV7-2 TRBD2 CASSLGTSGSSSYNEQFF TGTGCCAGCAGCTTAGGAACTAGCGGATCAAGCTCCTACAATGAGCAGTTCTTC
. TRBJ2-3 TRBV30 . CAWSVGQGKVTDTQYF TGTGCCTGGAGTGTAGGCCAGGGAAAGGTGACAGATACGCAGTATTTT
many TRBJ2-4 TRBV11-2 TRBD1 CASSVRTGLAKNIQYF TGTGCCAGCAGCGTCCGGACAGGGTTAGCCAAAAACATTCAGTACTTC
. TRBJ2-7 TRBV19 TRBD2 CASSTGTSGRVYEQYF TGTGCCAGTAGTACCGGGACTAGCGGGAGAGTGTACGAGCAGTACTTC
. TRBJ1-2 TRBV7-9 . CASSFARGPNYGYTF TGTGCCAGCAGCTTTGCTCGTGGGCCTAACTATGGCTACACCTTC
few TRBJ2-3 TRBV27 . CASSLRDSQFDTQYF TGTGCCAGCAGTCTCCGGGACTCACAGTTCGATACGCAGTATTTT
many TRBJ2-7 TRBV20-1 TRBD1 CSAGQGSNEQYF TGCAGTGCAGGACAGGGTTCCAACGAGCAGTACTTC
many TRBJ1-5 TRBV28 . CASQGRDNQPQHF TGTGCCTCCCAAGGCAGGGATAATCAGCCCCAGCATTTT
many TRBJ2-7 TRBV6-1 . CASLRTTGYGEQYF TGTGCCAGTCTCCGGACCACCGGGTATGGGGAGCAGTACTTC
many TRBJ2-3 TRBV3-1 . CASSQGEVTQYF TGTGCCAGCAGCCAAGGCGAGGTGACGCAGTATTTT
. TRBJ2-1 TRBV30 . CAWSEDSYNEQFF TGTGCCTGGAGTGAGGACTCCTACAATGAGCAGTTCTTC
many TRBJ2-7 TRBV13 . CASSSRRDEQYF TGTGCCAGCAGCTCCCGTCGCGACGAGCAGTACTTC
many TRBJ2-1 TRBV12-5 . CASGLGGDEQFF TGTGCTAGTGGTTTGGGCGGCGATGAGCAGTTCTTC
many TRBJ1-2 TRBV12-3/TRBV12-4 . CASSLGTDGYGYTF TGTGCCAGCAGTTTAGGTACAGATGGCTATGGCTACACCTTC
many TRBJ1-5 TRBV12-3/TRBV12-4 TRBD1 CASSQGLAQPQHF TGTGCCAGTTCACAGGGGTTGGCTCAGCCCCAGCATTTT
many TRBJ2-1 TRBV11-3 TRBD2 CASSLLRGGGEQFF TGTGCCAGCAGCTTACTCCGGGGGGGGGGTGAGCAGTTCTTC
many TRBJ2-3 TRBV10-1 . CASSESEPDTQYF TGCGCCAGCAGTGAGTCCGAGCCCGATACGCAGTATTTT
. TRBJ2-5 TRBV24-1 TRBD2 CATGLSVDSRGLAEETQYF TGTGCCACCGGCCTGAGTGTTGACAGTCGCGGACTAGCGGAAGAGACCCAGTACTTC
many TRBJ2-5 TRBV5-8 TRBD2 CASSPGLAGGGGQETQYF TGTGCCAGCAGCCCCGGACTAGCGGGAGGGGGCGGTCAAGAGACCCAGTACTTC
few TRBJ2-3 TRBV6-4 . CASSDSIGGGSTDTQYF TGTGCCAGCAGTGACTCGATTGGAGGGGGCAGCACAGATACGCAGTATTTT
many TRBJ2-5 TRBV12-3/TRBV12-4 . CASSFRSAVGGQETQYF TGTGCCAGCAGTTTTCGGTCAGCGGTCGGGGGCCAAGAGACCCAGTACTTC
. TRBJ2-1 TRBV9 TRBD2 CASSPSGTRDKQFF TGTGCCAGCAGCCCCAGTGGGACTAGAGATAAGCAGTTCTTC
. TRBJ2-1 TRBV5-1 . CASSLGGSCYNEQFF TGCGCCAGCAGCTTGGGGGGGAGCTGCTACAATGAGCAGTTCTTC
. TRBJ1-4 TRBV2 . CASIDNEKLFF TGTGCCAGCATCGATAATGAAAAACTGTTTTTT
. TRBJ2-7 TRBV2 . CASSISPRAGSHEQYF TGTGCCAGCAGTATCTCCCCCCGCGCGGGGTCCCACGAGCAGTACTTC
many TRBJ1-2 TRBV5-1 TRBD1 CASSLSGTGGLTHGYTF TGCGCCAGCAGCTTATCCGGGACAGGGGGATTAACGCATGGCTACACCTTC
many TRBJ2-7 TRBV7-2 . CASSLEGNSFSSYEQYF TGTGCCAGCAGCTTAGAGGGGAATAGCTTCAGCTCCTACGAGCAGTACTTC
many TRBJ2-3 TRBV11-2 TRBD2 CASSLGELAGPRDTQYF TGTGCCAGCAGCTTAGGGGAACTAGCGGGACCCAGAGATACGCAGTATTTT
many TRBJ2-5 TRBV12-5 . CASEGFHETQYF TGTGCTAGTGAGGGTTTCCACGAGACCCAGTACTTC
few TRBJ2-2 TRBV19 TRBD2 CATNPGGIRSITGELFF TGTGCCACGAACCCGGGGGGGATTCGGTCAATCACCGGGGAGCTGTTTTTT
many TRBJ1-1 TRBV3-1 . CASSTGRTEAFF TGTGCCAGCAGCACAGGACGAACTGAAGCTTTCTTT
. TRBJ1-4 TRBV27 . CASTSLVQGMREKLFF TGTGCCAGCACTTCCCTGGTTCAGGGGATGCGGGAAAAACTGTTTTTT
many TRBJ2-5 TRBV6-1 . CASIRDLIQETQYF TGTGCCAGCATCCGGGACCTAATCCAAGAGACCCAGTACTTC
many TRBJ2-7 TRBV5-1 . CASSLVSSAISSYEQYF TGCGCCAGCAGCTTGGTATCCAGCGCCATCAGCTCCTACGAGCAGTACTTC
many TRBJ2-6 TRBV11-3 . CASSPTTVGGANVLTF TGTGCCAGCAGCCCGACGACAGTTGGAGGGGCCAACGTCCTGACTTTC
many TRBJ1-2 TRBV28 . CASSLQGGYYGYTF TGTGCCAGCAGTTTACAGGGAGGCTACTATGGCTACACCTTC
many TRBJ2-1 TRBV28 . CASPPGSEQFF TGTGCCAGCCCCCCGGGGAGTGAGCAGTTCTTC
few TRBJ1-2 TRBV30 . CAWSVRPPGDGVNYGYTF TGTGCCTGGAGTGTACGCCCCCCCGGGGATGGGGTAAACTATGGCTACACCTTC
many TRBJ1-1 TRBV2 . CATQKGSEATEAFF TGTGCCACCCAGAAGGGGTCAGAGGCGACTGAAGCTTTCTTT
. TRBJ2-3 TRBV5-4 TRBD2 CASSPGGLAGSPDTQYF TGTGCCAGCAGCCCCGGGGGACTAGCGGGATCCCCAGATACGCAGTATTTT
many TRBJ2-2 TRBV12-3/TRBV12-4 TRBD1 CASRITGTGWTGELFF TGTGCCAGCAGAATTACCGGGACAGGGTGGACCGGGGAGCTGTTTTTT
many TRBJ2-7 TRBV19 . CASSIDEDSGSYEQYF TGTGCCAGTAGTATAGACGAGGACAGTGGGTCCTACGAGCAGTACTTC
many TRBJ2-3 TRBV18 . CASSPDRLFTDTQYF TGTGCCAGCTCACCCGACAGGTTATTCACAGATACGCAGTATTTT
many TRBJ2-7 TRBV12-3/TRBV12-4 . CASRRTPGTDSSYEQYF TGTGCCAGCAGACGTACACCGGGAACAGATAGCTCCTACGAGCAGTACTTC
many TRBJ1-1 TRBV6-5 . CASSYGGPQMNTEAFF TGTGCCAGCAGTTACGGAGGGCCCCAGATGAACACTGAAGCTTTCTTT
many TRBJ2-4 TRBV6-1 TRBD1 CASSPPGQGRPGAKNIQYF TGTGCCAGCAGTCCGCCGGGACAGGGGCGCCCCGGGGCCAAAAACATTCAGTACTTC
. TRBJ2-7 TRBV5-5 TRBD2 CASSFRLAGVYEQYF TGTGCCAGCAGCTTCCGTCTAGCGGGAGTCTACGAGCAGTACTTC
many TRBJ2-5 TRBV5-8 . CASMRRKETQYF TGTGCCAGCATGAGGCGAAAAGAGACCCAGTACTTC
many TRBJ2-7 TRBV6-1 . CASSGQGPYEQYF TGTGCCAGCAGTGGTCAGGGCCCCTACGAGCAGTACTTC
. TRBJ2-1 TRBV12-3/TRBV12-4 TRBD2 CASSLVGGSEQFF TGTGCCAGCAGTTTAGTCGGGGGGAGTGAGCAGTTCTTC